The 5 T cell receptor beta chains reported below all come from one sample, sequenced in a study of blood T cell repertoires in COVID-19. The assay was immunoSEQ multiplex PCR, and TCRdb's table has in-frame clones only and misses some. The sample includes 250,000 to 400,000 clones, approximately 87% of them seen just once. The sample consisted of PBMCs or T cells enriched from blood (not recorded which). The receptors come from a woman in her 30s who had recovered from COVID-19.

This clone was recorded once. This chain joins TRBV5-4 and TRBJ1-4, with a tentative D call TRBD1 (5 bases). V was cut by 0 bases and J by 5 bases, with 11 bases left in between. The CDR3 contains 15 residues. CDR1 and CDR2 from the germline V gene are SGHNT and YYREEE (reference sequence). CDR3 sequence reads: CASSLAGQGNEKLFF. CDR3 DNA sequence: TGTGCCAGCAGCTTGGCCGGTCAGGGAAATGAAAAACTGTTTTTT.

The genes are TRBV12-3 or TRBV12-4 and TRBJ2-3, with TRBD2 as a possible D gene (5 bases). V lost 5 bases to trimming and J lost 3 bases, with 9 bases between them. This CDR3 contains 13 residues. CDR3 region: CASSGSRTDTQYF. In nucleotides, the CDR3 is TGTGCCAGCAGTGGGAGTAGGACAGATACGCAGTATTTT.

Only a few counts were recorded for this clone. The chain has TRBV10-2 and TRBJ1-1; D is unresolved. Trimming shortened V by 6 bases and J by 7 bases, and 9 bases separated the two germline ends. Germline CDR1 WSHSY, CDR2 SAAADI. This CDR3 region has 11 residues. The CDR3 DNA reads TGCGCCAGCAGCCTCGCGGATGAAGCTTTCTTT. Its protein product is CASSLADEAFF.

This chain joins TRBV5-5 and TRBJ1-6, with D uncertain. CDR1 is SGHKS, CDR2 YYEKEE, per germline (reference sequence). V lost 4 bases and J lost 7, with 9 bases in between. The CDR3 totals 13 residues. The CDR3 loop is CASSLAGNSPLHF. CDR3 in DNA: TGTGCCAGCAGCCTTGCGGGGAATTCACCCCTCCACTTT. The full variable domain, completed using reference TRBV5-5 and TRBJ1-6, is DAGVTQSPTHLIKTRGQQVTLRCSPISGHKSVSWYQQVLGQGPQFIFQYYEKEERGRGNFPDRFSARQFPNYSSELNVNALLLGDSALYLCASSLAGNSPLHFGNGTRLTVT.

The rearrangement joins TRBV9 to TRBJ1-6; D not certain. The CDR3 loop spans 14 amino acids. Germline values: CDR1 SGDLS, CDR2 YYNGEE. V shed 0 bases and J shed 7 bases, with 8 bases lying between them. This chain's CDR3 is CASSVGLSNSPLHF. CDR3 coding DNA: TGTGCCAGCAGCGTAGGACTCTCCAATTCACCCCTCCACTTT. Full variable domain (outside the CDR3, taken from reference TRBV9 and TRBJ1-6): DSGVTQTPKHLITATGQRVTLRCSPRSGDLSVYWYQQSLDQGLQFLIQYYNGEERAKGNILERFSAQQFPDLHSELNLSSLELGDSALYFCASSVGLSNSPLHFGNGTRLTVT.